This TCR beta chain derives from a study of T cells in Graves' hyperthyroidism and ophthalmopathy. Broader study findings: Most clonotypes expanded in thyroid above 0.001 were likewise present in blood. Separation of ophthalmopathy from stable hyperthyroidism was achieved by a 13 V-J model.

In the ophthalmopathy cohort, Clinical Activity Score was at least 3, NOSPECS grade at least 4, and duration under 3 months. Deletions cut 8 bases from V and 0 bases from J, with 20 bases between. The CDR3 sequence is 17 residues long. This clonotype showed up just a few times. Its specificity is not known. Amplification yielded TCR beta CDR3 regions, with RNA transcripts as the source. HTBI primers were used for first-round RT-PCR of the TCR CDR3. Using its own MiXCR run on the multiplex PCR reads, TCRdb lists one record per CDR3 protein. The sample includes 500,000 to 650,000 distinct CDR3 sequences, 15% to 20% of them seen just once.

The sequenced material came from blood. The chain recombines TRBV12-3 or TRBV12-4 with TRBJ2-1, with D possibly matching TRBD1 (6 bases). This sequence originates from a woman under 30 with Graves' ophthalmopathy. CDR3 sequence (DNA): TGTGCCAGCCGAAAGGTGGGGGCCCCGAGCTCCTACAATGAGCAGTTCTTC. Protein: CASRKVGAPSSYNEQFF.